This note documents a single T cell receptor beta chain sequence. What it binds is unknown. Germline CDR1 is SGHDN and CDR2 is FVKESK. V gave up 1 base and J gave up 2 bases, with 9 bases separating them. The CDR3 totals 15 residues. Generated by immunoSEQ multiplex PCR, the TCRdb table keeps only in-frame clones and is missing some. The repertoire holds more than 75,000 clones, 86% seen once, with 0.8% to 1% in the top ten. The sampling schedule covered blood at baseline, cycle 4 day 1, and cycle 7 day 1. The data stem from a study of OX40 agonist ivuxolimab in advanced cancers. Study details: Head and neck, renal cell, melanoma or hepatocellular carcinoma were the cancers that dose-escalation patients had. General observations from the study: Expanded peripheral T-cell antigen specificity went undetermined. Dose levels from 0.1 to 3.0 mg/kg saw CD4+ and CD8+ blood T cells expand clonally by week 6.

The sample in question was CD4+ or CD8+ T cells sorted from blood, obtained in a trial of the OX40 agonist ivuxolimab. This chain uses TRBV14 with TRBJ1-5, with TRBD1 as a possible D gene (6 bases). This clonotype originated in an adult with an advanced solid tumor such as melanoma, head and neck, liver or kidney cancer. DNA of the CDR3: TGTGCCAGCAGCCAAGGCAGGGGCCGCAATCAGCCCCAGCATTTT. Its translation: CASSQGRGRNQPQHF.